These 31 T cell receptor beta chains were sequenced from one sample in a study of blood T cells in healthy people across ages. A second PCR of roughly 7 to 11 cycles used a sample-barcoded 5' primer and a J-beta primer mix. A single record per CDR3 protein comes from TCRdb applying MiXCR to the 5' RACE reads. The sample yields some 790,000 distinct CDR3 sequences, less than 35% seen once. Sequencing was done on a sample of blood. The receptor set was obtained from an elderly woman in good health.

Points on this clonotype: Just one base apart from a much larger clone, this may be a read error. V usage is TRBV6-1 and J usage is TRBJ2-1, with TRBD1 identical over 8 bases. The CDR3 length is 16 residues. The germline CDR1 and CDR2 sequences are MNHNS and SASEGT. The CDR3 spells CATSGRGQGAYNEQFF. The CDR3 bases are TGTGCCACCAGTGGCAGAGGACAGGGAGCCTACAATGAGCAGTTCTTC.

The chain employs TRBV11-2 and TRBJ1-6; TRBD1 matches at 11 bases. Germline values: CDR1 SGHAT, CDR2 FQNNGV. V lost 5 bases to trimming and J lost 8 bases; unmatched junction nucleotides: 2. This CDR3 region has 14 residues. The CDR3, as DNA: TGTGCCAGCAGCGAGGACAGGGGGCATTCACCCCTCCACTTT. This encodes CASSEDRGHSPLHF.

This sequence joins TRBV27 and TRBJ1-1, with D hard to call. The length of the CDR3 is 14 residues. Trimming removed 1 base at V and 1 base at J, with 7 bases between. Germline loops: CDR1 MNHEY, CDR2 SMNVEV (reference sequence). The CDR3 spells CASSLYTRNTEAFF. In nucleotides, the CDR3 is TGTGCCAGCAGTTTATACACGAGGAACACTGAAGCTTTCTTT.

This clonotype showed up many times. This chain links TRBV6-5 with TRBJ1-4; D perhaps matches TRBD1 (5 bases). This CDR3 comprises 16 residues. Per the germline V gene, CDR1 is MNHEY and CDR2 is SVGAGI. V was shortened by 1 base and J by 6 bases, with 15 bases between the two germline ends. Here the CDR3 DNA reads TGTGCCAGCAGTTACTTACCAGGGAGAGTAGATGAAAAACTGTTTTTT. Translation gives CASSYLPGRVDEKLFF.

This clonotype was detected only a few times. This chain connects TRBV20-1 to TRBJ1-1; the D is unclear. Deletions cut 0 bases from V and 1 base from J, with 9 bases between. The CDR3 runs 14 residues. Germline V gene sequence: CDR1 DFQATT, CDR2 SNEGSKA (reference sequence). CDR3 nucleotide sequence: TGCAGTGCTAGAGATCAGAGAGGGAACACTGAAGCTTTCTTT. Protein product: CSARDQRGNTEAFF.

The sample holds a few counts of this clonotype. The rearrangement uses TRBV30 and TRBJ2-1, with 10 bases matching TRBD2. This CDR3 is built from 14 residues. CDR1 is GTSNPN and CDR2 is SVGIG in the germline V gene (reference sequence). The V and J ends lost 2 bases and 9 bases, in that order; junction bases with no gene match: 7. The CDR3 loop is CAWSRGTSEGEQFF. The DNA of the CDR3 is TGTGCCTGGAGTCGTGGGACTAGCGAGGGTGAGCAGTTCTTC.

This chain connects TRBV15 to TRBJ2-7, with 11 bases that match TRBD2. Germline CDR1 and CDR2: LNHNV and YYDKDF (reference sequence). The CDR3 has 16 amino acids. Germline trimming cut 4 bases from V and 1 base from J; bases unmatched to any gene: 6. The chain's CDR3 is CATSTQLAGVSYEQYF. The CDR3 nucleotides read TGTGCCACCAGCACCCAACTAGCGGGAGTATCCTACGAGCAGTACTTC.

There are many counts of this clonotype. This chain links TRBV5-1 with TRBJ2-1, with a weak D call TRBD1 (6 bases). This CDR3 region has 19 residues. The germline gives CDR1 SGHRS, CDR2 YFSETQ. The ends were cut back, 0 bases at V and 2 bases at J, with 21 bases in the middle. The CDR3 spells CASSLGKGQGLIPYNEQFF. The DNA of the CDR3 is TGCGCCAGCAGCTTGGGGAAGGGGCAGGGGTTAATACCCTACAATGAGCAGTTCTTC.

This clonotype appeared many times. The CDR3 reads CASSASGGPQETQYF. The CDR3 coding sequence is TGTGCCAGCAGTGCTAGCGGGGGGCCTCAAGAGACCCAGTACTTC. The chain has TRBV6-1 and TRBJ2-5; 11 positions match TRBD2. The CDR3 loop spans 15 amino acids. Germline lookup yields CDR1 MNHNS and CDR2 SASEGT. J was trimmed by 2 bases and V by 4 bases; bases with no gene match: 3.

The chain carries TRBV9 and TRBJ2-7; perhaps TRBD2 as D (6 bases). The end of the DNA is better explained by TRBJ2-5, so the J call may be wrong. Germline CDR1 and CDR2: SGDLS and YYNGEE. The CDR3 consists of 13 residues. The CDR3 DNA sequence: TGTGCCAGCAGCGTAGGCGGGGATGAGACCCAGTACTTC. Amino acid sequence: CASSVGGDETQYF.

This clonotype was counted many times. The V gene is TRBV9, the J gene TRBJ2-3, with 13 positions matching TRBD2. V gave up 0 bases and J gave up 7 bases; unmatched junction bases: 2. The CDR3 sequence is 15 residues long. Germline-derived CDR1 and CDR2 are SGDLS and YYNGEE. The CDR3 is CASSVGLAGGNTQYF. The DNA for the CDR3 is TGTGCCAGCAGCGTAGGACTAGCGGGGGGAAATACGCAGTATTTT.

The chain recombines TRBV3-1 with TRBJ1-6; D is unclear. Germline V gives CDR1 LGHDT, CDR2 YNNKEL (reference sequence). V was trimmed by 5 bases and J by 7 bases, leaving 9 bases between them. The CDR3 length is 13 residues. The CDR3 loop reads CASSNQRNSPLHF. The DNA for the CDR3 is TGTGCCAGCAGCAACCAGCGGAATTCACCCCTCCACTTT.

The sample holds a few counts of this clonotype. The CDR3 DNA is TGTGCCAGCAGTTACTCTGAGGGATATGGCTACACCTTC. It codes for CASSYSEGYGYTF. J is TRBJ1-2 and V is TRBV6-2 or TRBV6-3, with D unresolved. There are 13 residues in the CDR3. V was shortened by 0 bases and J by 5 bases, with 7 bases between the two germline ends. Germline V gene sequence: CDR1 MNHEY, CDR2 SVGEGT.

The table lists this clonotype with many counts. The V call is TRBV21-1, the J call TRBJ2-3; TRBD1, the table's D call, was not compared with the DNA. TRBV21-1 is given as a pseudogene. The CDR3 runs to 16 residues. As DNA, the CDR3 is TGTGCCAGCAGCAAAATAAAGGGGGGGAGCACAGATACGCAGTATTTT. It yields the protein CASSKIKGGSTDTQYF.

This clonotype was picked up many times. The CDR3 DNA is TGTGCCAGCAGCCATCTGGGGATTAACTATGGCTACACCTTC. As protein: CASSHLGINYGYTF. The V call is TRBV3-1, the J call TRBJ1-2; D unresolved. Trimming pared 3 bases from V and 1 base from J, leaving 9 bases between. Germline CDR1 reads LGHDT; CDR2 reads YNNKEL (reference sequence). The CDR3 totals 14 residues.

The genes are TRBV5-1 and TRBJ2-2, with no clear D. This CDR3 has 11 amino acids. Deletions cut 7 bases from V and 9 bases from J, with 10 bases between. The germline CDR1 and CDR2 sequences are SGHRS and YFSETQ. CDR3 loop: CASEDAWELFF. CDR3 coding DNA: TGCGCCAGCGAGGACGCCTGGGAGCTGTTTTTT.

The V and J genes are TRBV7-2 and TRBJ2-2, with D hard to call. Trimming shortened V by 1 base and J by 0 bases, and 3 bases separated the two germline ends. This CDR3 contains 14 residues. Germline V gene lookup returns CDR1 SGHTA and CDR2 FQGNSA. The CDR3 loop reads CASSLDPNTGELFF. CDR3 DNA: TGTGCCAGCAGCTTAGACCCGAACACCGGGGAGCTGTTTTTT.

This chain joins TRBV5-1 and TRBJ2-7; D remains ambiguous. Looked up from germline, CDR1 is SGHRS and CDR2 is YFSETQ. The CDR3 has 10 amino acids. Trimming removed 7 bases from V and 6 bases from J, with 8 bases in between. CDR3 amino acids: CASVRFEQYF. Written as DNA, the CDR3 is TGCGCCAGCGTCCGATTCGAGCAGTACTTC.

This clonotype came up many times. V usage is TRBV5-1 and J usage is TRBJ1-2, with 7 bases fitting TRBD1. The length of the CDR3 is 17 residues. Trimming removed 4 bases from V and 6 bases from J; junction bases left unmatched: 18. Germline lookup yields CDR1 SGHRS and CDR2 YFSETQ. This chain's CDR3 is CASSPRQGSPSLDGYTF. CDR3 nucleotide sequence: TGCGCCAGCAGCCCGCGACAGGGTTCCCCCAGCCTGGATGGCTACACCTTC.

This clonotype was observed at least ten times. The V gene is TRBV20-1, the J gene TRBJ2-5; no reliable D call. The V end lost 5 bases, the J end lost 5 bases, and 18 bases lay between the germline ends. The germline CDR1 and CDR2 sequences are DFQATT and SNEGSKA (reference sequence). CDR3 length: 14 residues. The CDR3 DNA is TGCAGTGCTTTGTCCCGGAGCTCGGCGGAGACCCAGTACTTC. Its protein product is CSALSRSSAETQYF.

This clonotype was counted at least ten times. The genes are TRBV7-2 and TRBJ2-7; weak D call: TRBD2 (5 bases). The CDR3 has 13 amino acids. Germline CDR1 is SGHTA and CDR2 is FQGNSA. The V end was cut by 1 base, the J end by 6 bases, with 10 bases between. The CDR3 reads CASSLVGSGEQYF. In nucleotides, the CDR3 is TGTGCCAGCAGCTTAGTAGGGAGTGGCGAGCAGTACTTC.

This chain links TRBV7-2 with TRBJ2-3; the match to TRBD2 covers 9 bases. CDR3 length: 14 residues. J gave up 0 bases and V 9 bases, and 4 bases lay outside the gene matches. Germline lookup yields CDR1 SGHTA and CDR2 FQGNSA. The CDR3 here is CASAGGVSTDTQYF. As DNA, the CDR3 is TGTGCCAGTGCGGGGGGGGTTAGCACAGATACGCAGTATTTT.

The V and J genes are TRBV20-1 and TRBJ2-3; 9 nucleotides match TRBD2. From germline, CDR1 is DFQATT and CDR2 SNEGSKA (reference sequence). The CDR3 is made up of 17 amino acids. With 6 bases clipped from V and 3 bases from J, the junction kept 16 bases outside the gene matches. This chain's CDR3 is CSATATSLAGETDTQYF. In DNA, the CDR3 is TGCAGTGCCACCGCGACTTCCTTAGCGGGAGAGACAGATACGCAGTATTTT.

This clonotype appeared a few times. The rearrangement links TRBV19 to TRBJ2-1, with D possibly TRBD1 on 8 matching bases. CDR1 and CDR2 from the germline V gene are LNHDA and SQIVND (reference sequence). Trimming pared 5 bases from V and 9 bases from J, leaving 17 bases between. The CDR3 spans 14 residues. Here the CDR3 reads CASSERTGRVEQFF. In DNA form, the CDR3 reads TGTGCCAGTAGTGAAAGGACAGGGAGGGTTGAGCAGTTCTTC.

The chain carries TRBV4-2 and TRBJ1-4; D is undetermined. CDR1 is LGHNA, CDR2 YNFKEQ, per germline. The CDR3 extends over 14 amino acids. V lost 1 base and J lost 4, with 7 bases in between. As DNA, the CDR3 is TGTGCCAGCAGCCAAGTCGTTGATAATGAAAAACTGTTTTTT. It encodes CASSQVVDNEKLFF.

The rearrangement joins TRBV7-2 to TRBJ2-3; weak D call: TRBD1 (6 bases). Trimming stripped 2 bases from V and 2 bases from J, with 20 bases between. This CDR3 spans 18 amino acids. From germline, CDR1 is SGHTA and CDR2 FQGNSA. CDR3 coding DNA: TGTGCCAGCAGCTTACAGGGGTCCGGACGAGCAATCACAGATACGCAGTATTTT. It yields the protein CASSLQGSGRAITDTQYF.

The rearrangement joins TRBV6-6 to TRBJ1-2; D unclear. Germline V gives CDR1 MNHNY, CDR2 SVGAGI (reference sequence). V was cut by 6 bases and J by 2 bases, with 13 bases left in between. This CDR3 has 14 residues. CDR3 DNA: TGTGCCAGCAGGGACCGGAACCGGAACTATGGCTACACCTTC. Translated: CASRDRNRNYGYTF.

This chain connects TRBV11-2 to TRBJ1-2; 10 nucleotides agree with TRBD1. CDR1 and CDR2 (germline): SGHAT, FQNNGV. The CDR3 contains 15 residues. The ends lost 5 bases at V and 6 bases at J; junction bases unmatched: 9. The CDR3 DNA is TGTGCCAGCAGCCCGCCGGGGACAGGGGTGAATGGCTACACCTTC. Protein sequence: CASSPPGTGVNGYTF.

Turning to this clonotype: A much larger clone sits a single nucleotide away, making a read error possible. V and J are TRBV4-2 and TRBJ2-5; 10 nucleotides agree with TRBD1. The DNA end lines up better with TRBJ2-1; the J call may be wrong. This CDR3 comprises 17 residues. CDR1 is LGHNA, CDR2 YNFKEQ, per germline. CDR3: CASSQDGTGAFQETQFF. The CDR3, as DNA: TGTGCCAGCAGCCAAGATGGGACAGGGGCCTTCCAAGAGACCCAGTTCTTC.

This clonotype occurred many times. The chain combines TRBV29-1 with TRBJ2-3, with TRBD2 matching over 8 bases. The V and J ends lost 4 bases and 1 base, in that order; junction bases with no gene match: 1. This CDR3 has 13 residues. Germline CDR1 and CDR2: SQVTM and ANQGSEA. In DNA form, the CDR3 reads TGCAGCGTTGCAGCGGGGGGCACAGATACGCAGTATTTT. Its protein product is CSVAAGGTDTQYF.

This clonotype appeared many times. The chain couples TRBV20-1 to TRBJ1-2; D is undetermined. This CDR3 region has 11 residues. Trimming cost V 4 bases and J 7 bases, with 10 bases left between them. Per germline, CDR1 DFQATT and CDR2 SNEGSKA (reference sequence). The CDR3 sequence is CSAIQNRGYTF. CDR3 nucleotides: TGCAGTGCTATTCAGAATCGTGGCTACACCTTC.